The sequence of this T cell receptor (beta chain) was determined in a study of T cells in Graves' hyperthyroidism and ophthalmopathy. Notes on the study in general: Most thyroid clonotypes expanded above 0.001 appeared in blood too. For ophthalmopathy, model prediction preceded onset by a median around 7 months.

This clonotype was observed a few times. Its antigen is currently unknown. Germline values: CDR1 SEHNR, CDR2 FQNEAQ (reference sequence). This CDR3 region has 16 residues. V was clipped by 5 bases and J by 4 bases; unmatched bases: 5. Exclusion criteria comprised uncontrolled infection, other autoimmune disease, pregnancy or lactation. Diagnoses rested on clinical symptoms, serum thyroxine and TRAb, thyroid ultrasound and orbital computed tomography. The source material, RNA transcripts, was used to amplify TCR beta CDR3 regions. First-round RT-PCR of the TCR CDR3 relied on the HTBI primer set. From the multiplex PCR reads, TCRdb called clonotypes with MiXCR, one entry per CDR3 protein. The sample consists of fewer than 650,000 distinct CDR3 sequences, about 45% of them appearing once.

The receptor was derived from an adult woman with Graves' disease, either hyperthyroidism or ophthalmopathy (not recorded which). The sample taken for sequencing was peripheral blood or thyroid tissue (not recorded which). The V gene is TRBV7-9, the J gene TRBJ2-5, with 15 bases lining up with TRBD2. CDR3 in DNA: TGTGCCAGCAGCGAAGGACTAGCGGGAGGGGGAGAGACCCAGTACTTC. Translating it yields CASSEGLAGGGETQYF.